This T cell receptor beta chain is from a study of T-cell reconstitution after alpha-beta-depleted transplantation in children. CDR1 and CDR2 from the germline V gene are MNHEY and SMNVEV (reference sequence). The CDR3 contains 13 residues. V lost 7 bases to trimming and J lost 2 bases; unmatched junction nucleotides: 5. Unique molecular identifiers were used in preparing the TCRbeta library. TCRdb re-derived calls from the PCR reads in MiXCR, one entry per CDR3 protein. The table has 500,000 to 600,000 distinct CDR3 sequences, about 17% seen once. The sequence derives from a human donor who donated a stem cell graft to a child with acute lymphoblastic leukemia. This specimen consisted of PBMCs from the stem cell graft donor, obtained from the stem cell graft. J is TRBJ2-7 and V is TRBV27, with 7 bases identical to TRBD2. For the CDR3, the DNA is TGTGCCAGCACGCGGGGGAGTACCTACGAGCAGTACTTC. Protein product: CASTRGSTYEQYF.